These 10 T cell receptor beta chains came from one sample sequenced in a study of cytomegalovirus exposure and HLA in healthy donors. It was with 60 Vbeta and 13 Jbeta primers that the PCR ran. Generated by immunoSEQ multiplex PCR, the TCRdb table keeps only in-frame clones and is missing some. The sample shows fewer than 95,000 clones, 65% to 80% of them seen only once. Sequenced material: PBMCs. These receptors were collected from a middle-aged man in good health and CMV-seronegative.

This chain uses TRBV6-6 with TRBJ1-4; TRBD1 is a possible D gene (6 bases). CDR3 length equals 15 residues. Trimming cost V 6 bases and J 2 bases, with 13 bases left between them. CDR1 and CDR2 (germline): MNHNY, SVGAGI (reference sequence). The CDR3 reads CASRQGEGTNEKLFF. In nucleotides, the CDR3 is TGTGCCAGCAGACAGGGAGAGGGGACTAATGAAAAACTGTTTTTT.

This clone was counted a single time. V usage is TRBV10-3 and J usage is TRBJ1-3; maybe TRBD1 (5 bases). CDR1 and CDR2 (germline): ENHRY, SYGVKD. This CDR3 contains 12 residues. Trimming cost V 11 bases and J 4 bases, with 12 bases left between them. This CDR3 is CASHGAGNTIYF. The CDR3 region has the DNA TGTGCCTCCCATGGGGCAGGAAACACCATATATTTT.

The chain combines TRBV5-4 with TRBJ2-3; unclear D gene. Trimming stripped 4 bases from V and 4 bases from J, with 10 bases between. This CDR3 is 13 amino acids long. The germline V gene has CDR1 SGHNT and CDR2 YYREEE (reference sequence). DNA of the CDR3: TGTGCCAGCAGCGAGGTCACGGCAGATACGCAGTATTTT. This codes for CASSEVTADTQYF.

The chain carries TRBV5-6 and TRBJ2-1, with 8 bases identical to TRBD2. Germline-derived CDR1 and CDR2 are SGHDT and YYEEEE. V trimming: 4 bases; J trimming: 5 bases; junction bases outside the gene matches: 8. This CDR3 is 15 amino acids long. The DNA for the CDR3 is TGTGCCAGCAGCGCCCCTCTAGCGGGCCACAATGAGCAGTTCTTC. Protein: CASSAPLAGHNEQFF.

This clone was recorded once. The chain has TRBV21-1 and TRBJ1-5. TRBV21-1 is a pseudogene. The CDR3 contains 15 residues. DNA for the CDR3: TGTGCCAGCAGCAAAGACGCGGGGGTGGGCCAGCCCCAGCATTTT. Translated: CASSKDAGVGQPQHF.

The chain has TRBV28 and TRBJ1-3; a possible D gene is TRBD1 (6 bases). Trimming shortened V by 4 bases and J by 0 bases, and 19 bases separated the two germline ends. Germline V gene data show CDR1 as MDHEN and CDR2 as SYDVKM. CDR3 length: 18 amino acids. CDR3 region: CASSSPKGGHSSGNTIYF. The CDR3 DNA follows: TGTGCCAGCAGTTCCCCCAAAGGGGGACATAGCTCTGGAAACACCATATATTTT.

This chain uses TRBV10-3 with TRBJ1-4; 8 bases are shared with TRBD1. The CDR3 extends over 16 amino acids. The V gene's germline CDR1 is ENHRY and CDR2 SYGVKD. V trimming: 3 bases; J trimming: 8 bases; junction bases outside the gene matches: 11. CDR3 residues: CAISDSDRGREEKLFF. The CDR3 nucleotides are TGTGCCATCAGTGATTCTGACAGGGGAAGAGAAGAAAAACTGTTTTTT.

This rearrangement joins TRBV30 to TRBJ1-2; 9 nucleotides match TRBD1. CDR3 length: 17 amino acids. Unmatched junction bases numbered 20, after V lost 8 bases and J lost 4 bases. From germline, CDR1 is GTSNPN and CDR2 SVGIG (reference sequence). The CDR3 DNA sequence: TGTGCCCGACTAGGGGGACAGGGAAGTCTCGGAGTCTATGGCTACACCTTC. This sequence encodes CARLGGQGSLGVYGYTF.

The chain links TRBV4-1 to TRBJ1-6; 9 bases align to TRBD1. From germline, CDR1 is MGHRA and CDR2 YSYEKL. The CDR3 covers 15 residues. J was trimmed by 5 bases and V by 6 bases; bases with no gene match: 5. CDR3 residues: CASRKGQGNNSPLHF. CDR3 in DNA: TGCGCCAGCAGGAAGGGACAGGGTAATAATTCACCCCTCCACTTT.

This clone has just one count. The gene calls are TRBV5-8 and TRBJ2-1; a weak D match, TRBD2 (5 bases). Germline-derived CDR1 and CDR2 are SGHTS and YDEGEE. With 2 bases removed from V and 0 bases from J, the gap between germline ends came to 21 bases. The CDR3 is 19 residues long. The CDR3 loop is CASSFPRRQGLSSYNEQFF. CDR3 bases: TGTGCCAGCAGCTTTCCCCGGAGGCAAGGCCTCAGCTCCTACAATGAGCAGTTCTTC.